This TCR beta chain was captured in a study of vaccination and CD4 T cells after COVID-19. Study-wide background: The study enrolled six male and four female convalescents, two of whom were Hispanic. Each of the control cultures got a CEFX pool, an HIV-1 Nef pool, or no peptide.

The treatment denotes: roughly 10-day PBMC culture with coronavirus spike peptide pools or control peptides (ViraFEST assay). For this clonotype: Its antigen remains unidentified.

Germline V lookup: CDR1 DFQATT, CDR2 SNEGSKA (reference sequence). The CDR3 covers 17 residues. J lost 1 base, V lost 6 bases, and 8 bases had no gene match. The assay that was used to sequence DNA from cultured CD4+ T cells was the Oncomine TCR Beta short-read assay. From the PCR reads, TCRdb called clonotypes with MiXCR, one entry per CDR3 protein. This sample has some 11,000 distinct CDR3 sequences; under 55% occur once, and the top ten carry around a fifth. This rearrangement joins TRBV20-1 to TRBJ2-1, with TRBD2 matching 14 bases. The source is a human donor who had recovered from COVID-19. Sequenced: CD4+ T cells from blood, cultured in vitro. CDR3: CSANPGLAGASYNEQFF. In nucleotides, the CDR3 is TGCAGTGCAAACCCGGGACTAGCGGGAGCATCCTACAATGAGCAGTTCTTC.